Detailed here is one TCR beta chain. Produced via immunoSEQ multiplex PCR; TCRdb's table is partial and in-frame only. The sample carries approximately 120,000 clones, around 85% recorded once. The CDR3 length is 14 residues. From germline, CDR1 is SNHLY and CDR2 FYNNEI. Unmatched junction bases numbered 5, after V lost 6 bases and J lost 3 bases. This entry is derived from a study of blood T cell repertoires in COVID-19. This clonotype was sampled from a human donor in a cohort sampled during active COVID-19. The chain couples TRBV2 to TRBJ2-7; 10 bases are shared with TRBD1. The sequencing sample was made of peripheral blood. The CDR3 spells CASSRDRGFYEQYF. The CDR3 coding sequence is TGTGCCAGCAGCCGGGACAGGGGTTTCTACGAGCAGTACTTC.